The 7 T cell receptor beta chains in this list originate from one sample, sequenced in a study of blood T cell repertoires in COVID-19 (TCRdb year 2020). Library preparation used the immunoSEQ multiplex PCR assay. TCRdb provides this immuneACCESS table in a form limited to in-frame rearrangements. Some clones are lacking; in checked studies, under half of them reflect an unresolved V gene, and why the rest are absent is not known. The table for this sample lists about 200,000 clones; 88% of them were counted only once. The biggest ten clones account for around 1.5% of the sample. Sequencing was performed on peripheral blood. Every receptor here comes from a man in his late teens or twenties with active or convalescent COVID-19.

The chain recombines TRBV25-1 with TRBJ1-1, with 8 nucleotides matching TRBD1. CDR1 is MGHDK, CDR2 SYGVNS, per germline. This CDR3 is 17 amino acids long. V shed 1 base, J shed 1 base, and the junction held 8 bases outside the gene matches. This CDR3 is CASSELALGQGNTEAFF. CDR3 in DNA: TGTGCCAGCAGTGAATTAGCCTTAGGACAGGGGAACACTGAAGCTTTCTTT.

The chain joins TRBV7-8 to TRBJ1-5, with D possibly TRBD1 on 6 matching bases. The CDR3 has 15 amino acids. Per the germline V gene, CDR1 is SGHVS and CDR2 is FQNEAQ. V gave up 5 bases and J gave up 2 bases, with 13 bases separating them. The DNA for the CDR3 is TGTGCCAGCAGCGCAGGGGAGCTAGGCAATCAGCCCCAGCATTTT. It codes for CASSAGELGNQPQHF.

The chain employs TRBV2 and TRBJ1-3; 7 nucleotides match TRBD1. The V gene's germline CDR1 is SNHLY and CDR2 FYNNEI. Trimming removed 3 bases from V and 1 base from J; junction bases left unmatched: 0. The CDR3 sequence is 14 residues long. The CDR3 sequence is CASSDRGSGNTIYF. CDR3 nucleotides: TGTGCCAGCAGTGACAGGGGGTCTGGAAACACCATATATTTT.

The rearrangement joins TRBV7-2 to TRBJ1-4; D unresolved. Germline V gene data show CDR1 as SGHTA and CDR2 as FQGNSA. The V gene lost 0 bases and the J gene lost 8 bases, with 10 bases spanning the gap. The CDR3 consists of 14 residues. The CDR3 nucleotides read TGTGCCAGCAGCTTAGCGGCAGGTGCAGAAAAACTGTTTTTT. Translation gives CASSLAAGAEKLFF.

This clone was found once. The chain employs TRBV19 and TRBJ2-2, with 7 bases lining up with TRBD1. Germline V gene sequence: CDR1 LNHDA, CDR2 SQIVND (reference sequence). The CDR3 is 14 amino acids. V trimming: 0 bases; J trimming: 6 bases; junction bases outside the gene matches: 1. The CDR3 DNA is TGTGCCAGTAGTATAGATCAGGGGGCCGGGGAGCTGTTTTTT. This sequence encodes CASSIDQGAGELFF. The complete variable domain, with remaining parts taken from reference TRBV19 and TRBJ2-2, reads DGGITQSPKYLFRKEGQNVTLSCEQNLNHDAMYWYRQDPGQGLRLIYYSQIVNDFQKGDIAEGYSVSREKKESFPLTVTSAQKNPTAFYLCASSIDQGAGELFFGEGSRLTVL.

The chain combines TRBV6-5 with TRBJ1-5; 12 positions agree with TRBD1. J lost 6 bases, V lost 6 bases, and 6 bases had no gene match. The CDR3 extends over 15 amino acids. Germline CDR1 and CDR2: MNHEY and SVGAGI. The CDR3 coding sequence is TGTGCCAGCAGACCGGGACAGGGGGCAGGTCAGCCCCAGCATTTT. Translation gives CASRPGQGAGQPQHF.

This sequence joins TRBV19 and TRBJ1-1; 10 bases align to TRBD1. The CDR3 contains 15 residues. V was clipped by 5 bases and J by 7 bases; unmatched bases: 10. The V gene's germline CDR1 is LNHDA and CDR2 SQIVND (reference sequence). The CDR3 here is CASSAPGTGVGEAFF. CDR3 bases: TGTGCCAGTAGTGCTCCCGGGACAGGGGTTGGTGAAGCTTTCTTT.